The 23 T cell receptor beta chains below come from one sample, sequenced in a study of cytomegalovirus exposure and HLA in healthy donors. PCR involved 60 Vbeta and 13 Jbeta primers. Generated by immunoSEQ multiplex PCR, the TCRdb table keeps only in-frame clones and is missing some. The sample yields roughly 97,000 clones, 10% seen once. Specimen: PBMCs. The receptors originated from a man aged 40-49 years in good health and CMV-seropositive.

The CDR3, as DNA: TGTGCCAGCAGAACAGGGATGGCGAACACCGGGGAGCTGTTTTTT. Its protein product is CASRTGMANTGELFF. The V call is TRBV27, the J call TRBJ2-2; tentatively, D is TRBD1 (6 bases). Trimming took 6 bases from V and 0 from J, leaving 11 bases between them. Germline V gives CDR1 MNHEY, CDR2 SMNVEV (reference sequence). This CDR3 region has 15 residues.

Only a few counts were recorded for this clone. J is TRBJ2-7 and V is TRBV11-2, with 7 bases matching TRBD2. V was clipped by 4 bases and J by 4 bases; unmatched bases: 1. Germline values: CDR1 SGHAT, CDR2 FQNNGV. CDR3 length: 12 residues. The CDR3 DNA is TGTGCCAGCAGCTCAGCGGGGTACGAGCAGTACTTC. Translation gives CASSSAGYEQYF. The full variable domain, in which reference TRBV11-2 and TRBJ2-7 provide the parts outside the CDR3, is EAGVAQSPRYKIIEKRQSVAFWCNPISGHATLYWYQQILGQGPKLLIQFQNNGVVDDSQLPKDRFSAERLKGVDSTLKIQPAKLEDSAVYLCASSSAGYEQYFGPGTRLTVT.

In its sample, this clone was seen a few times. This chain uses TRBV7-3 with TRBJ1-1, with D perhaps TRBD1 (6 bases). The CDR3 has 15 amino acids. The germline V gene has CDR1 SGHTA and CDR2 FQGTGA. V lost 1 base to trimming and J lost 6 bases, with 15 bases between them. The CDR3 nucleotides are TGTGCCAGCAGCTTAATGGGGGCGGAGGACGCTGAAGCTTTCTTT. Its protein product is CASSLMGAEDAEAFF.

This clone was found a few times. The chain has TRBV28 and TRBJ2-7, with D possibly TRBD1 on 6 matching bases. The V end was cut by 6 bases, the J end by 4 bases, with 10 bases between. The CDR3 spans 12 residues. Germline V CDR1 and CDR2: MDHEN, SYDVKM. The CDR3 is CASSSGQYEQYF. CDR3 nucleotides: TGTGCCAGCAGCTCCGGACAGTACGAGCAGTACTTC.

The chain carries TRBV21-1 and TRBJ2-7; the table's D gene call, TRBD2, was not cross checked with the DNA. TRBV21-1 is tagged as a pseudogene. This CDR3 contains 19 residues. CDR3 in DNA: TGTGCCAGCAGCTCACCGGGACTAGCGGGACATAAAAGCTCCTACGAGCAGTACTTC. Amino acid sequence: CASSSPGLAGHKSSYEQYF.

The chain carries TRBV19 and TRBJ2-2; D is uncertain. The V gene lost 3 bases and the J gene lost 3 bases, with 14 bases spanning the gap. The CDR3 is 16 residues long. From germline, CDR1 is LNHDA and CDR2 SQIVND (reference sequence). CDR3 region: CASSILSNLDTGELFF. The CDR3 region has the DNA TGTGCCAGTAGTATTCTGTCTAACCTCGACACCGGGGAGCTGTTTTTT.

This clone was counted a few times. CDR3 nucleotides: TGCGCCAGCAGCTTAAGTGGTAGAGAGCAGTACTTC. This codes for CASSLSGREQYF. V and J are TRBV5-1 and TRBJ2-7; D gene uncertain. Trimming pared 2 bases from V and 7 bases from J, leaving 10 bases between. CDR1 and CDR2 from the germline V gene are SGHRS and YFSETQ. This CDR3 is built from 12 residues.

The V and J genes are TRBV19 and TRBJ2-7, with TRBD1 identical over 9 bases. The ends lost 1 base at V and 3 bases at J; junction bases unmatched: 7. This CDR3 has 16 residues. Germline loops: CDR1 LNHDA, CDR2 SQIVND (reference sequence). CDR3 protein: CASSIGLGTGHYEQYF. The CDR3 DNA reads as TGTGCCAGTAGTATAGGCCTCGGGACAGGGCACTACGAGCAGTACTTC. The entire variable domain, with the rest obtained from reference TRBV19 and TRBJ2-7, is as follows: DGGITQSPKYLFRKEGQNVTLSCEQNLNHDAMYWYRQDPGQGLRLIYYSQIVNDFQKGDIAEGYSVSREKKESFPLTVTSAQKNPTAFYLCASSIGLGTGHYEQYFGPGTRLTVT.

This clone was detected only a few times. Written as DNA, the CDR3 is TGTGCCAGCAGCGTTAGGGGGGGTACTGGGGAGACCCAGTACTTC. It translates to CASSVRGGTGETQYF. This chain links TRBV9 with TRBJ2-5, with D maybe TRBD2 (7 bases). V was cut by 2 bases and J by 5 bases, with 16 bases left in between. Germline CDR1 SGDLS, CDR2 YYNGEE. The CDR3 is 15 residues long. Supplemented by reference TRBV9 and TRBJ2-5, the full variable domain reads DSGVTQTPKHLITATGQRVTLRCSPRSGDLSVYWYQQSLDQGLQFLIQYYNGEERAKGNILERFSAQQFPDLHSELNLSSLELGDSALYFCASSVRGGTGETQYFGPGTRLLVL.

This clone was found a few times. The chain links TRBV7-9 to TRBJ2-5; 7 positions match TRBD2. V lost 1 base to trimming and J lost 5 bases; unmatched junction nucleotides: 10. This CDR3 has 16 amino acids. Germline CDR1 SEHNR, CDR2 FQNEAQ (reference sequence). CDR3 coding DNA: TGTGCCAGCAGCTTAGGCGGGAGTCTGGGCGATGAGACCCAGTACTTC. Translation gives CASSLGGSLGDETQYF.

The chain links TRBV5-1 to TRBJ2-1; no clear D. CDR3 length equals 15 residues. Trimming cost V 0 bases and J 4 bases, with 11 bases left between them. Germline V lookup: CDR1 SGHRS, CDR2 YFSETQ. For the CDR3, the DNA is TGCGCCAGCAGCTTGGCCAATAGAGATTACAATGAGCAGTTCTTC. The encoded protein is CASSLANRDYNEQFF. Full variable domain (rest looked up from reference TRBV5-1 and TRBJ2-1): KAGVTQTPRYLIKTRGQQVTLSCSPISGHRSVSWYQQTPGQGLQFLFEYFSETQRNKGNFPGRFSGRQFSNSRSEMNVSTLELGDSALYLCASSLANRDYNEQFFGPGTRLTVL.

The J gene is TRBJ2-1, the V gene TRBV5-1, with 13 bases fitting TRBD2. V lost 0 bases to trimming and J lost 8 bases; unmatched junction nucleotides: 14. The germline CDR1 and CDR2 sequences are SGHRS and YFSETQ. CDR3 length: 19 residues. The DNA for the CDR3 is TGCGCCAGCAGCTTGGGACTAGCGGGAGGCCCGCCTTTTGTGGATGAGCAGTTCTTC. This gives the protein CASSLGLAGGPPFVDEQFF.

The genes are TRBV2 and TRBJ1-1, with 8 bases that match TRBD1. After removal of 4 bases from V and 6 bases from J, the junction contained 13 bases not matched to a gene. From germline, CDR1 is SNHLY and CDR2 FYNNEI. The CDR3 spans 16 residues. The CDR3 coding sequence is TGTGCCAGCAGTGCTATGACAGGGGTGCAGGGCGCTGAAGCTTTCTTT. It specifies CASSAMTGVQGAEAFF.

In this sample, this clone turned up a few times. This chain links TRBV28 with TRBJ1-5, with TRBD1 as a possible D gene (5 bases). The CDR3 has 15 amino acids. Germline V gives CDR1 MDHEN, CDR2 SYDVKM. Trimming took off 3 bases at V and 1 base at J, with 10 bases between the two ends. The CDR3 DNA reads as TGTGCCAGCAGTTTGTTACAGGAGAGCAATCAGCCCCAGCATTTT. It translates to CASSLLQESNQPQHF.

The table lists this clone with a few counts. The chain is built from TRBV2 and TRBJ2-3; 7 nucleotides match TRBD1. V lost 5 bases, J lost 2 bases, and 4 bases stayed unmatched. This CDR3 region has 14 residues. CDR1 is SNHLY, CDR2 FYNNEI, per germline. The CDR3 DNA sequence: TGTGCCAGCAGTCGTGGGACAGCCACAGATACGCAGTATTTT. It encodes CASSRGTATDTQYF.

This clone was picked up a small number of times. This chain links TRBV5-6 with TRBJ2-7; D is perhaps TRBD1 (6 bases). CDR3 length equals 12 residues. Trimming shortened V by 4 bases and J by 4 bases, and 9 bases separated the two germline ends. Germline CDR1 SGHDT, CDR2 YYEEEE. The CDR3 DNA sequence: TGTGCCAGCAGCCCTGGACAGTACGAGCAGTACTTC. Translating gives CASSPGQYEQYF.

The table lists this clone with many counts. The CDR3 region has the DNA TGTGCCAGCAGCCACAGGGAAGGTGAGCAGTTCTTC. This encodes CASSHREGEQFF. The chain links TRBV9 to TRBJ2-1, with a possible D match to TRBD1 (6 bases). The germline V and J ends were trimmed by 4 bases and 9 bases, with 11 bases remaining between them. The germline CDR1 and CDR2 sequences are SGDLS and YYNGEE. This CDR3 spans 12 amino acids.

The genes are TRBV20-1 and TRBJ1-2, with 10 bases fitting TRBD1. Germline CDR1 is DFQATT and CDR2 is SNEGSKA (reference sequence). The CDR3 length is 11 residues. The trim removed 7 bases at V and 7 bases at J, leaving 3 bases unmatched. The CDR3: CSVRQGAGYTF. The DNA for the CDR3 is TGCAGTGTACGACAGGGGGCTGGCTACACCTTC.

The rearrangement joins TRBV5-5 to TRBJ2-2, with 9 bases fitting TRBD1. The V and J ends lost 0 bases and 6 bases, in that order; junction bases with no gene match: 3. Germline CDR1 SGHKS, CDR2 YYEKEE (reference sequence). The CDR3 length is 15 residues. CDR3: CASSLEGQGSGELFF. As DNA, the CDR3 is TGTGCCAGCAGCTTGGAAGGACAGGGGTCCGGGGAGCTGTTTTTT.

The sample holds a few counts of this clone. This chain links TRBV5-6 with TRBJ2-3; D might be TRBD1 (5 bases). The CDR3 loop spans 13 amino acids. V shed 0 bases and J shed 3 bases, with 5 bases lying between them. Per the germline V gene, CDR1 is SGHDT and CDR2 is YYEEEE. CDR3 DNA: TGTGCCAGCAGCTTGGGGACAACAGATACGCAGTATTTT. Encoded protein: CASSLGTTDTQYF.

The count of this clone is one. In DNA, the CDR3 is TGTGCCAGCAATGCCCGGACAGATACCTACGAGCAGTACTTC. Protein product: CASNARTDTYEQYF. The chain joins TRBV6-1 to TRBJ2-7, with D perhaps matching TRBD1 (6 bases). V lost 7 bases, J lost 2 bases, and 15 bases lay in between. CDR1 is MNHNS and CDR2 is SASEGT in the germline V gene. The CDR3 runs to 14 residues.

This clone was counted only a few times. The V and J genes are TRBV6-1 and TRBJ1-2; no clear D. The V end lost 6 bases, the J end lost 4 bases, and 12 bases lay between the germline ends. Germline lookup yields CDR1 MNHNS and CDR2 SASEGT. The CDR3 length is 13 residues. The CDR3 reads CASRGSGSYGYTF. The CDR3 DNA follows: TGTGCCAGCAGAGGGTCCGGGAGCTATGGCTACACCTTC.

CDR3 loop: CASSLGRDYYEQYF. The CDR3 DNA sequence: TGTGCCAGCAGTTTAGGAAGGGACTACTACGAGCAGTACTTC. The chain has TRBV28 and TRBJ2-7, with 7 bases lining up with TRBD2. The CDR3 loop spans 14 amino acids. Germline loops: CDR1 MDHEN, CDR2 SYDVKM. V lost 2 bases and J lost 3; bases outside the gene matches: 4.